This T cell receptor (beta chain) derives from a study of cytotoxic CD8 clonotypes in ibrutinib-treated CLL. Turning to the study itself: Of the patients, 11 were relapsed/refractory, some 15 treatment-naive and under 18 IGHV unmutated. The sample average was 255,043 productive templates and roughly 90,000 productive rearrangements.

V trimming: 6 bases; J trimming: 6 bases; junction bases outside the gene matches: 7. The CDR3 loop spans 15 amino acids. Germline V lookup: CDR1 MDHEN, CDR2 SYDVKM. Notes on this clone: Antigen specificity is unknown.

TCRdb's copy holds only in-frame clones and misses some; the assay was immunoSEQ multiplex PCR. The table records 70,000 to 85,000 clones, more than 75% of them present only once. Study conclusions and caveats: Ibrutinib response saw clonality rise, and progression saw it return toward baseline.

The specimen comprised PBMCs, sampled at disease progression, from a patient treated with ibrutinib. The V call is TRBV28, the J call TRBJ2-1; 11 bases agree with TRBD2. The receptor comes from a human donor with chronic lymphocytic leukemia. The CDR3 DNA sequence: TGTGCCAGCAGCATACTAGCGGGGGCCTCCAATGAGCAGTTCTTC. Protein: CASSILAGASNEQFF.